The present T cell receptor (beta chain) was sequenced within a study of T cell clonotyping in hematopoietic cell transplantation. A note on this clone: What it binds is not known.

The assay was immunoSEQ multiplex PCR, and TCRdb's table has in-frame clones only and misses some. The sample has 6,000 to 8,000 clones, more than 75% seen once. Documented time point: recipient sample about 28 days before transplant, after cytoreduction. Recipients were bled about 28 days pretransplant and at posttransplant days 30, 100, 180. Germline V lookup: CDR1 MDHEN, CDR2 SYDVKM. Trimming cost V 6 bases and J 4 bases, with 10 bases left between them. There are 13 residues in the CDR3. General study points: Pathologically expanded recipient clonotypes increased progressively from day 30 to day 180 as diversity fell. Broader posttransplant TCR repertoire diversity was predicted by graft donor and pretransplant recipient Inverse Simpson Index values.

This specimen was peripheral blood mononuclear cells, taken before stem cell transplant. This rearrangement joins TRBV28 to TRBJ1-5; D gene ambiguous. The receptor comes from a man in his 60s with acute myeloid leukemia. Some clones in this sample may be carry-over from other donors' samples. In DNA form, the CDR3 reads TGTGCCAGCAGAGTGCATGGTAATCAGCCCCAGCATTTT. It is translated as CASRVHGNQPQHF.